This T cell receptor beta chain is from a study of CD4 T cells in relation to SARS-CoV-2 and coronaviruses. Study in general: ViraFEST: roughly 9-day antigen culture of PBMCs, then TCR beta CDR3 sequencing.

The trim removed 4 bases at V and 12 bases at J, leaving 5 bases unmatched. CDR1 is LNHDA, CDR2 SQIVND, per germline (reference sequence). The CDR3 has 12 residues. CD4+ T cells from unexposed donors were obtained before the COVID-19 pandemic (2011-2018). The cells were cultured for 10 days before CD4+ T cells were isolated. This clone was counted a single time. Its antigen is undetermined. Produced via immunoSEQ multiplex PCR; TCRdb's table is partial and in-frame only. Of 13,000 or so clones listed, over 65% are singletons. This clonotype originated in a human donor in good health. The J gene is TRBJ2-4, the V gene TRBV19; 8 bases line up with TRBD1. The material sequenced was CD4+ T cells from PBMCs, cultured in vitro. The chain's CDR3 is CASSTQGGGQYF. CDR3 DNA sequence: TGTGCCAGTAGTACACAGGGGGGAGGTCAGTACTTC.